This record looks at one T cell receptor beta chain sequence and its context. Per the authors' pipeline: Estimation of nucleated cell counts was performed using reference gene primer amplification. Some clones are missing from TCRdb's copy, which holds only in-frame ones; the method was immunoSEQ multiplex PCR. For V, J and clone size, that table is used; D and trimming come from the DNA. The top ten hold about 4.5% of the sample, which has approximately 100,000 clones, less than 85% seen once. Trimming took off 2 bases at V and 1 base at J, with 5 bases between the two ends. The CDR3 sequence is 13 residues long. Per germline, CDR1 SGHTA and CDR2 FQGTGA. This record belongs to a study of blood T cell repertoires in COVID-19. Whole-study context: COVID-19 samples from acute and convalescent phases originated in the United States, Italy and Spain. T cells, B-cell-depleted T cells, or PBMCs provided the cDNA or gDNA that served as material.

The material sequenced was peripheral blood. The clonotype was recovered from a human donor in a cohort sampled during active or convalescent COVID-19. The genes are TRBV7-3 and TRBJ1-1, with unresolved D. For the CDR3, the DNA is TGTGCCAGCAGCTTATATCGGAACACTGAAGCTTTCTTT. It specifies CASSLYRNTEAFF.